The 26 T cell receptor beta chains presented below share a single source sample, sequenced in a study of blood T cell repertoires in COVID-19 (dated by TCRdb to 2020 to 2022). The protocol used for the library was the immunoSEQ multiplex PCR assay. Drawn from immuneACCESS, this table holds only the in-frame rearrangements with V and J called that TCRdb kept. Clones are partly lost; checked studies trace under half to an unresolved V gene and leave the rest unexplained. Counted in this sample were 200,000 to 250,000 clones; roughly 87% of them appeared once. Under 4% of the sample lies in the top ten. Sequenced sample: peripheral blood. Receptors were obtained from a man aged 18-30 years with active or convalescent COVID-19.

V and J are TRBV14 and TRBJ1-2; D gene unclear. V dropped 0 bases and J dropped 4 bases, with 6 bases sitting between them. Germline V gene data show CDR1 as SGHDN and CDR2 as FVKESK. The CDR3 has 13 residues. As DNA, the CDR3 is TGTGCCAGCAGCCAAGATTATAGCTATGGCTACACCTTC. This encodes CASSQDYSYGYTF.

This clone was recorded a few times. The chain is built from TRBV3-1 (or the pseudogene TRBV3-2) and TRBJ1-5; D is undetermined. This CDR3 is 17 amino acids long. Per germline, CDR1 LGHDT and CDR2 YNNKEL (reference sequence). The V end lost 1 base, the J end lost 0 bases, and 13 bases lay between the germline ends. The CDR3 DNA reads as TGTGCCAGCAGCCAAGGCCGATCGGGAAGTAGCAATCAGCCCCAGCATTTT. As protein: CASSQGRSGSSNQPQHF.

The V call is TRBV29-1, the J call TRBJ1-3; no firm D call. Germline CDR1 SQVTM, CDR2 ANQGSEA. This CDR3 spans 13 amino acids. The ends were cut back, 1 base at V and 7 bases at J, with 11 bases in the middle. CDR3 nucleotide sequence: TGCAGCGTTGAAGGGGAGTTGAGCAACACCATATATTTT. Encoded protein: CSVEGELSNTIYF.

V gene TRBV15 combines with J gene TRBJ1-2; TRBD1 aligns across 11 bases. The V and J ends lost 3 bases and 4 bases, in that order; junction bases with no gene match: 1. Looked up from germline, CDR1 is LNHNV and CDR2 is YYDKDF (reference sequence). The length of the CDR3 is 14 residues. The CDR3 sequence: CATSRGQGGYGYTF. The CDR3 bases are TGTGCCACCAGCAGGGGACAGGGGGGCTATGGCTACACCTTC.

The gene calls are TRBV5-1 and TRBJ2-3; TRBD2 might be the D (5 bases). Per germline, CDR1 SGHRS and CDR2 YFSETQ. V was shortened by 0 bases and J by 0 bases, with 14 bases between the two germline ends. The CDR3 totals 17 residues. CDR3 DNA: TGCGCCAGCAGCTTGGCCGAGAGCGGAACTAGCACAGATACGCAGTATTTT. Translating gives CASSLAESGTSTDTQYF.

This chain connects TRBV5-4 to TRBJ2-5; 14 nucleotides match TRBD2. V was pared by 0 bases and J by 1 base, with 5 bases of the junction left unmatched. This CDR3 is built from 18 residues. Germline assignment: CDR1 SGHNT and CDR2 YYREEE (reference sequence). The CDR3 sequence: CASSLAGTSGGPQETQYF. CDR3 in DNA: TGTGCCAGCAGCTTGGCCGGGACTAGCGGGGGTCCCCAAGAGACCCAGTACTTC. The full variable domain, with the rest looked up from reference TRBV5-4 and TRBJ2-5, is ETGVTQSPTHLIKTRGQQVTLRCSSQSGHNTVSWYQQALGQGPQFIFQYYREEENGRGNFPPRFSGLQFPNYSSELNVNALELDDSALYLCASSLAGTSGGPQETQYFGPGTRLLVL.

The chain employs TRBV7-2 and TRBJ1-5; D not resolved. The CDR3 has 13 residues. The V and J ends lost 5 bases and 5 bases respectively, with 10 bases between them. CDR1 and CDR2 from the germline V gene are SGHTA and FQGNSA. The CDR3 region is CASSPQFYQPQHF. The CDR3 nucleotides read TGTGCCAGCAGCCCCCAATTTTATCAGCCCCAGCATTTT.

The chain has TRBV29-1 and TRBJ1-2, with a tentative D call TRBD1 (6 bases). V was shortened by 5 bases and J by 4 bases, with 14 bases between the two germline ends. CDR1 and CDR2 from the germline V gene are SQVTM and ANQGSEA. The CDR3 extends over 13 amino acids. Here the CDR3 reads CSVQTGLFYGYTF. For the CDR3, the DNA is TGCAGCGTTCAGACAGGACTCTTCTATGGCTACACCTTC.

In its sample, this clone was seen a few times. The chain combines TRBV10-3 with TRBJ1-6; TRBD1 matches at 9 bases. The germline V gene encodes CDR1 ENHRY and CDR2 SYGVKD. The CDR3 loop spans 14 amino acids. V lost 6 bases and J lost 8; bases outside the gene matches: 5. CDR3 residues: CAISGQGSDSPLHF. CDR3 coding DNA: TGTGCCATCAGCGGACAGGGGAGCGATTCACCCCTCCACTTT.

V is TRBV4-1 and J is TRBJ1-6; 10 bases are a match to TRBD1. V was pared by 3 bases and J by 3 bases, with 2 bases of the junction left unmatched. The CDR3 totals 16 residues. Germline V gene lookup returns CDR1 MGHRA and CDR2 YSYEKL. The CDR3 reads CASSHGQGDYNSPLHF. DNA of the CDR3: TGCGCCAGCAGCCACGGACAGGGGGACTATAATTCACCCCTCCACTTT.

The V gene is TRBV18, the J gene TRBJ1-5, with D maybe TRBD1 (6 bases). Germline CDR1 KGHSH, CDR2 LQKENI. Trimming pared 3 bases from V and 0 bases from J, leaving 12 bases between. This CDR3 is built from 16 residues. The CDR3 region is CASSPGGPNSNQPQHF. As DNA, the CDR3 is TGTGCCAGCTCACCTGGGGGCCCTAATAGCAATCAGCCCCAGCATTTT.

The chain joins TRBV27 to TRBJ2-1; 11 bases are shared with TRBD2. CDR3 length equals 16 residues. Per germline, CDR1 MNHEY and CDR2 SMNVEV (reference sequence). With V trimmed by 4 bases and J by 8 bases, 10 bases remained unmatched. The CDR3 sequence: CASSYSGGDLFDEQFF. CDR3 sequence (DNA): TGTGCCAGCAGTTATAGCGGGGGGGATTTATTCGATGAGCAGTTCTTC.

In DNA form, the CDR3 reads TGCGCCAGCAGAATAGGGGGCGTGAACACTGAAGCTTTCTTT. Encoded protein: CASRIGGVNTEAFF. J is TRBJ1-1 and V is TRBV5-1; TRBD1 matches 7 bases. After removal of 5 bases from V and 0 bases from J, the junction contained 4 bases not matched to a gene. The CDR3 contains 14 residues. Per the germline V gene, CDR1 is SGHRS and CDR2 is YFSETQ. Variable domain in full (rest from reference TRBV5-1 and TRBJ1-1): KAGVTQTPRYLIKTRGQQVTLSCSPISGHRSVSWYQQTPGQGLQFLFEYFSETQRNKGNFPGRFSGRQFSNSRSEMNVSTLELGDSALYLCASRIGGVNTEAFFGQGTRLTVV.

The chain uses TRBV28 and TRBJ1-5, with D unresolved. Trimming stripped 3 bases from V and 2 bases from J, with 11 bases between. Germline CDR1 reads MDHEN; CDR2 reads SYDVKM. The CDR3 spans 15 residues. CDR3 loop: CASSLSGGRNQPQHF. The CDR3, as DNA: TGTGCCAGCAGTTTGTCCGGAGGTCGCAATCAGCCCCAGCATTTT.

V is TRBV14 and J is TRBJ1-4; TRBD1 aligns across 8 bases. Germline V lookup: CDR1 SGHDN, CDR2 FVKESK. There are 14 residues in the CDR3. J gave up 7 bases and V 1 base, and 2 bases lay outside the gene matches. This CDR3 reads CASSQGGQVEKLFF. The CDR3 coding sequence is TGTGCCAGCAGCCAAGGGGGACAGGTTGAAAAACTGTTTTTT.

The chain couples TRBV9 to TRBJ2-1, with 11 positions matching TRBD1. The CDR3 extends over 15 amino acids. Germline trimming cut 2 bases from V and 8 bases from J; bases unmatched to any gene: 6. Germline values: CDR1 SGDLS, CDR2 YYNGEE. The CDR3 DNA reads TGTGCCAGCAGCGTCGCGGGACAGGGGGGAGATGAGCAGTTCTTC. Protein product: CASSVAGQGGDEQFF.

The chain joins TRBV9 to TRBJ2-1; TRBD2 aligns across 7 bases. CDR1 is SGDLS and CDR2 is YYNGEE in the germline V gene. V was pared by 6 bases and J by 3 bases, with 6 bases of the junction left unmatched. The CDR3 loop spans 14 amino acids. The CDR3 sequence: CASTPSGFYNEQFF. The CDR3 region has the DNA TGTGCCAGCACTCCTAGCGGCTTCTACAATGAGCAGTTCTTC.

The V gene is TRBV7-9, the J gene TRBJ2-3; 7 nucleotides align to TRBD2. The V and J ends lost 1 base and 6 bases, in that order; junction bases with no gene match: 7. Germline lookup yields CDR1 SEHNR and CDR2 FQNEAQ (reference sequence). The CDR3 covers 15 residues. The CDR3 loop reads CASSLEASGHDTQYF. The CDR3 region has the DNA TGTGCCAGCAGCTTAGAGGCTAGCGGACATGATACGCAGTATTTT. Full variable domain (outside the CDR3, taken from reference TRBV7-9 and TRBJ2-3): DTGVSQNPRHKITKRGQNVTFRCDPISEHNRLYWYRQTLGQGPEFLTYFQNEAQLEKSRLLSDRFSAERPKGSFSTLEIQRTEQGDSAMYLCASSLEASGHDTQYFGPGTRLTVL.

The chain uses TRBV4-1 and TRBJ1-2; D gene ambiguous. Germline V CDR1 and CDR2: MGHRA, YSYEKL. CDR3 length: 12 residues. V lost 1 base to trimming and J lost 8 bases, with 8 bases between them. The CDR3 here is CASSQVGRGYTF. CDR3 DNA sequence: TGCGCCAGCAGCCAAGTTGGTCGGGGCTACACCTTC.

CDR3 sequence: CASSQAFSYGYTF. The CDR3 coding sequence is TGTGCCAGCAGCCAAGCGTTTAGCTATGGCTACACCTTC. The chain joins TRBV14 to TRBJ1-2; unclear D gene. Trimming pared 1 base from V and 4 bases from J, leaving 7 bases between. Germline assignment: CDR1 SGHDN and CDR2 FVKESK. This CDR3 comprises 13 residues.

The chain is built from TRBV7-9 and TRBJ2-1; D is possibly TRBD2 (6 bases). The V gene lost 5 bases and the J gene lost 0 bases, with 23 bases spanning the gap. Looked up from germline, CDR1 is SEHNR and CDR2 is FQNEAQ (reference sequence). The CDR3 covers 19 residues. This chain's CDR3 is CASSPGDARGLLSYNEQFF. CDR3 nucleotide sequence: TGTGCCAGCAGCCCGGGGGACGCAAGGGGCCTCCTCTCCTACAATGAGCAGTTCTTC.

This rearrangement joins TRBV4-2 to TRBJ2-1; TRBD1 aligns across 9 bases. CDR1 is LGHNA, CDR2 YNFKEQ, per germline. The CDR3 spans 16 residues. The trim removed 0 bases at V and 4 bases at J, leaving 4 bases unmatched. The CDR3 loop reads CASSQDFGQGYNEQFF. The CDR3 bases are TGTGCCAGCAGCCAAGATTTCGGACAGGGGTACAATGAGCAGTTCTTC.

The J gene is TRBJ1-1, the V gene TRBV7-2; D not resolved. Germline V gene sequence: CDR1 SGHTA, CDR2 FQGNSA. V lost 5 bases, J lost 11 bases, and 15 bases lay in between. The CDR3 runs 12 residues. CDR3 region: CASSHTAGEAFF. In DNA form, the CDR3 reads TGTGCCAGCAGCCATACCGCCGGTGAGGCTTTCTTT.

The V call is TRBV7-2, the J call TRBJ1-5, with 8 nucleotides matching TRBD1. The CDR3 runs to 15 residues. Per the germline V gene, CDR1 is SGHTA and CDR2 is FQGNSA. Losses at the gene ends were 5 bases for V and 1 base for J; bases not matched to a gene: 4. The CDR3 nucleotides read TGTGCCAGCAGCCTCCGGACAGGGAGCAATCAGCCCCAGCATTTT. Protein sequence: CASSLRTGSNQPQHF. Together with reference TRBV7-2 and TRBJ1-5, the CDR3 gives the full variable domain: GAGVSQSPSNKVTEKGKDVELRCDPISGHTALYWYRQSLGQGLEFLIYFQGNSAPDKSGLPSDRFSAERTGGSVSTLTIQRTQQEDSAVYLCASSLRTGSNQPQHFGDGTRLSIL.

The CDR3 is CSVTGSNEKLFF. DNA for the CDR3: TGCAGCGTTACAGGTTCTAATGAAAAACTGTTTTTT. The chain carries TRBV29-1 and TRBJ1-4, with D perhaps matching TRBD1 (5 bases). There are 12 residues in the CDR3. Trimming left V 5 bases short and J 3 bases short, with 7 bases between. The germline V gene encodes CDR1 SQVTM and CDR2 ANQGSEA. Full variable domain (outside the CDR3, taken from reference TRBV29-1 and TRBJ1-4): SAVISQKPSRDICQRGTSLTIQCQVDSQVTMMFWYRQQPGQSLTLIATANQGSEATYESGFVIDKFPISRPNLTFSTLTVSNMSPEDSSIYLCSVTGSNEKLFFGSGTQLSVL.

The DNA of the CDR3 is TGTGCCAGCAGTTTCTTACGGACAGGAACGACTGAAGCTTTCTTT. It encodes CASSFLRTGTTEAFF. J is TRBJ1-1 and V is TRBV28, with TRBD1 matching 7 bases. The CDR3 is made up of 15 amino acids. From germline, CDR1 is MDHEN and CDR2 SYDVKM. Trimming at V came to 3 bases and at J to 5 bases, leaving 9 bases not matched to a gene.